This TCR beta chain originates from a study of T cell responses to AZD1222 COVID-19 vaccine. Points from the study as a whole: When two AZD1222 doses had been given, Spike-specific TCR breadth and depth rose. Clonal diversity may have been underestimated in mostly white British donors.

Second-dose schedules of about 4 or about 12 weeks were combined. Per the germline V gene, CDR1 is ENHRY and CDR2 is SYGVKD. Germline trimming cut 4 bases from V and 4 bases from J; bases unmatched to any gene: 9. This CDR3 is built from 16 residues. This table comes from immunoSEQ multiplex PCR, and its TCRdb copy is limited to in-frame clones, with some not included. This sample has roughly 150,000 clones, with 91% found just once. In this sample, this clone turned up once. Its antigen is not known. The TCR was taken from an adult who received the AZD1222 COVID-19 vaccine. Here the sequenced sample was peripheral blood, taken 28 days after the second AZD1222 dose. The J gene is TRBJ1-2, the V gene TRBV10-3; 10 bases fit TRBD1. As DNA, the CDR3 is TGTGCCATCAGTGGGTCGGGACAGGGGACGTTCTATGGCTACACCTTC. This translates into CAISGSGQGTFYGYTF.